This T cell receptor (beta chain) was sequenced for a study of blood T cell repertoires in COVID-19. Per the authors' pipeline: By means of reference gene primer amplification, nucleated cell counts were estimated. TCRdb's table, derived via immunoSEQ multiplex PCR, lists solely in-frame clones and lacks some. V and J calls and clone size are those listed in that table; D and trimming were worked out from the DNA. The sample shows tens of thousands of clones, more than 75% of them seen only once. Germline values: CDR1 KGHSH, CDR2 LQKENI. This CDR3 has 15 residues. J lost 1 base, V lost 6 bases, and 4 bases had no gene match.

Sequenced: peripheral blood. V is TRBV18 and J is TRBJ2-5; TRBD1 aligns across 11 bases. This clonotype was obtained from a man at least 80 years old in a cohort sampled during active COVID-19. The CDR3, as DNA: TGTGCCAGCTCTCGGGACAGGGGGTTCCAAGAGACCCAGTACTTC. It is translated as CASSRDRGFQETQYF. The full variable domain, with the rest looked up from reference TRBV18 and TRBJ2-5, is NAGVMQNPRHLVRRRGQEARLRCSPMKGHSHVYWYRQLPEEGLKFMVYLQKENIIDESGMPKERFSAEFPKEGPSILRIQQVVRGDSAAYFCASSRDRGFQETQYFGPGTRLLVL.